The entry that follows covers one TCR beta chain sequence. Original processing notes: Cell counts per sample came from amplifying reference gene primers. Method: immunoSEQ multiplex PCR; TCRdb's copy keeps in-frame clones and lacks some. V and J calls and clone size follow that table, whereas D and trimming were derived from the DNA. The table shows more than 250,000 clones, with about 89% occurring only once. This sample was included in a study of blood T cell repertoires in COVID-19. Looking at the study overall: The United States, Italy and Spain provided the acute and convalescent COVID-19 samples.

Participants came from 24 US areas, aged about 18 to 90 years. Cohort assignment relied on participant-reported clinical history. With 6 bases removed from V and 1 base from J, the gap between germline ends came to 13 bases. Germline CDR1 reads SGHRS; CDR2 reads YFSETQ. The length of the CDR3 is 15 residues. The chain employs TRBV5-1 and TRBJ2-2; maybe TRBD1 (5 bases). Sequenced sample: PBMCs or T cells enriched from blood (not recorded which). The TCR sequence derives from a woman aged 18-30 years who had recovered from COVID-19. The DNA of the CDR3 is TGCGCCAGCACCCCTGGGGCAGAGAACACCGGGGAGCTGTTTTTT. It yields the protein CASTPGAENTGELFF.